These T cell receptor beta chains were read from a single sample in a study of patients and donors after allogeneic stem cell transplantation. TCRdb used MiXCR to reprocess the RT-PCR reads, holding one entry per CDR3 protein. The table lists roughly 940,000 distinct CDR3 sequences, approximately 18% of them singletons. The sequencing input was blood, either unsorted or a sorted T cell fraction (not recorded which). The receptors were sampled from a human donor who was either an allogeneic HSCT recipient or a stem cell or donor lymphocyte infusion donor (not recorded which). It is not recorded whose cells these are; they may come from a transplant donor. Each CDR3 is given with its conserved first and last residue. D genes are given only for firm matches. Clone size is given for some rows only: seen once, a few or many times, or a class if the clone is expanded.

>TRBJ2-7|TRBV6-5|few|TRBD1
TGTGCCAGCAGTTACTCATCGTCAGGGGGCAGATACGAGCAGTACTTC
CASSYSSSGGRYEQYF
>TRBJ1-6|TRBV12-3/TRBV12-4|many|TRBD1
TGTGCCAGCAGCTCAGGGGGTGGGAATTCACCCCTCCACTTT
CASSSGGGNSPLHF
>TRBJ2-5|TRBV12-3/TRBV12-4|NA|TRBD2
TGTGCCAGCAGTCCGAGGACTAGCCCCCAAGAGACCCAGTACTTC
CASSPRTSPQETQYF
>TRBJ2-3|TRBV29-1|NA|TRBD1
TGCAGCGTTGTAAGGGACACAGGGGCAGATACGCAGTATTTT
CSVVRDTGADTQYF
>TRBJ1-2|TRBV7-6|few|NA
TGTGCCAGCAGCTCCCGGAGTTCATATCATATTTATGGCTACACCTTC
CASSSRSSYHIYGYTF
>TRBJ2-5|TRBV13|NA|TRBD1
TGTGCCAGCAGCTATCGGGACAGGGGAGACCAAGAGACCCAGTACTTC
CASSYRDRGDQETQYF
>TRBJ2-5|TRBV20-1|few|TRBD2
TGCAGTGCTGAGGGCCGTAGCGGGGGGATCAAGGAGACCCAGTACTTC
CSAEGRSGGIKETQYF
>TRBJ2-5|TRBV29-1|many|NA
TGCAGCGTAGACTTGTACCAAGAGACCCAGTACTTC
CSVDLYQETQYF
>TRBJ1-3|TRBV20-1|few|NA
TGCAGTGCTGCCCTGACAGGAGGCTCTGGAAACACCATATATTTT
CSAALTGGSGNTIYF
>TRBJ1-3|TRBV12-3/TRBV12-4|few|NA
TGTGCCAGCAGTTTACTCCGGGGAGCAGGAAACACCATATATTTT
CASSLLRGAGNTIYF
>TRBJ1-3|TRBV12-3/TRBV12-4|many|NA
TGTGCCAGCACCCAATCCGGAAACACCATATATTTT
CASTQSGNTIYF
>TRBJ1-1|TRBV12-3/TRBV12-4|many|TRBD1
TGTGCCAGCAGTTCATTACAGGGGAAAGCTTTCTTT
CASSSLQGKAFF
>TRBJ2-3|TRBV29-1|NA|NA
TGCAGCGTACACACGGACAGTTCGGATACGCAGTATTTT
CSVHTDSSDTQYF
>TRBJ2-5|TRBV3-1|NA|NA
TGTGCCAGCAGCCAAGATAGGAGGCCACGAAGTCGTGAGACCCAGTACTTC
CASSQDRRPRSRETQYF
>TRBJ1-2|TRBV3-1|few|NA
TGTGCCACCGACGGGACCTATGGCTACACCTTC
CATDGTYGYTF
>TRBJ2-3|TRBV18|few|NA
TGTGCCAGCTCACCTTCGACAGGCCGCTGGGATACGCAGTATTTT
CASSPSTGRWDTQYF
>TRBJ2-5|TRBV29-1|few|TRBD2
TGCAGCGTTCCCGGGACTAGTGATTACGGGACCCAGTACTTC
CSVPGTSDYGTQYF
>TRBJ2-7|TRBV12-3/TRBV12-4|NA|TRBD1
TGTGCCAGCAGTTTAAAGATTTGGGGGACAGGGGGCTACGAGCAGTACTTC
CASSLKIWGTGGYEQYF
>TRBJ1-2|TRBV10-3|few|NA
TGTGCCTCGGGGGGCTTTAACTATGGCTACACCTTC
CASGGFNYGYTF